A single sample is the source of the 14 T cell receptor beta chains below, sequenced in a study of cytomegalovirus exposure and HLA in healthy donors. PCR amplification relied on 60 Vbeta primers (plus 13 Jbeta primers). The table came from immunoSEQ multiplex PCR; TCRdb's copy has only in-frame clones and leaves some out. The sample has about 180,000 clones, around 80% seen once; the top ten hold 1.1% to 1.5%. Material for sequencing was PBMCs. The receptors were gathered from a girl under 18 in good health and CMV-seropositive.

This sequence joins TRBV5-1 and TRBJ1-1, with 7 bases fitting TRBD1. Germline values: CDR1 SGHRS, CDR2 YFSETQ. This CDR3 region has 13 residues. The junction had 3 bases not matched to a gene; V was cut back by 0 bases and J by 7 bases. CDR3 sequence (DNA): TGCGCCAGCAGCTTGGAACAGGGGATTGAAGCTTTCTTT. Translating it yields CASSLEQGIEAFF.

The chain combines TRBV27 with TRBJ2-7, with D possibly TRBD2 on 6 matching bases. CDR3 length equals 14 residues. Trimming removed 6 bases at V and 0 bases at J, with 12 bases between. Germline values: CDR1 MNHEY, CDR2 SMNVEV (reference sequence). The CDR3 is CASRRTTNSYEQYF. The CDR3 nucleotides are TGTGCCAGCAGACGGACTACGAACTCCTACGAGCAGTACTTC.

The J gene is TRBJ2-3, the V gene TRBV5-1; 7 positions match TRBD1. CDR3 length: 14 amino acids. Germline CDR1 is SGHRS and CDR2 is YFSETQ. The trim removed 4 bases at V and 4 bases at J, leaving 6 bases unmatched. The CDR3 bases are TGCGCCAGCAGCCCCGGACAGGCCGCAGATACGCAGTATTTT. Its protein product is CASSPGQAADTQYF.

The genes are TRBV11-3 and TRBJ2-3; the D gene is possibly TRBD2 (5 bases). The V and J ends lost 5 bases and 5 bases respectively, with 14 bases between them. The CDR3 contains 14 residues. From germline, CDR1 is SGHNT and CDR2 YENEEA. The CDR3 DNA reads as TGTGCCAGCAGCCCAAATGCAGCGGTAGATACGCAGTATTTT. It specifies CASSPNAAVDTQYF.

This chain uses TRBV2 with TRBJ2-2; no definite D call. Germline CDR1 and CDR2: SNHLY and FYNNEI. This CDR3 has 14 amino acids. Trimming removed 10 bases at V and 5 bases at J, with 17 bases between. In DNA form, the CDR3 reads TGTGCCACCGCAGGATGGTTAGGTACCGGGGAGCTGTTTTTT. Amino acids: CATAGWLGTGELFF.

This chain joins TRBV7-6 and TRBJ2-3; D not certain. This CDR3 contains 17 residues. Trimming removed 1 base from V and 2 bases from J, with 16 bases in between. CDR1 SGHVS and CDR2 FNYEAQ come from the germline V gene. CDR3 residues: CASSLGQFRKLTDTQYF. Written as DNA, the CDR3 is TGTGCCAGCAGCTTAGGCCAATTTCGCAAGCTCACAGATACGCAGTATTTT.

This chain connects TRBV7-8 to TRBJ1-5; 9 nucleotides align to TRBD1. The CDR3 is made up of 19 amino acids. Germline CDR1 and CDR2: SGHVS and FQNEAQ. After removal of 5 bases from V and 0 bases from J, the junction contained 14 bases not matched to a gene. CDR3 in DNA: TGTGCCAGCAGCCACCGACCGGGACAGGGAATGAATAGCAATCAGCCCCAGCATTTT. This encodes CASSHRPGQGMNSNQPQHF.

This clone was picked up one time. The J gene is TRBJ2-5, the V gene TRBV5-1; perhaps TRBD2 as D (6 bases). CDR3 length equals 14 residues. Germline V gene data show CDR1 as SGHRS and CDR2 as YFSETQ. Between the trimmed V and J ends, which lost 2 bases and 0 bases, there was a span of 8 bases. This CDR3 reads CASSFRDYQETQYF. CDR3 nucleotides: TGCGCCAGCAGCTTCCGGGACTACCAAGAGACCCAGTACTTC.

This chain connects TRBV5-1 to TRBJ2-3; 9 nucleotides align to TRBD2. The CDR3 extends over 17 amino acids. Germline CDR1 reads SGHRS; CDR2 reads YFSETQ. The V and J ends lost 0 bases and 6 bases, in that order; junction bases with no gene match: 11. CDR3 in amino acids: CASSLEGAGGPRDTQYF. CDR3 coding DNA: TGCGCCAGCAGCTTGGAAGGGGCGGGAGGGCCAAGGGATACGCAGTATTTT.

CDR3 sequence: CASRGLGDEQYF. The CDR3 DNA reads as TGTGCCAGCAGGGGACTGGGGGACGAGCAGTACTTC. The chain couples TRBV6-5 to TRBJ2-7; D might be TRBD2 (6 bases). There are 12 residues in the CDR3. Germline V lookup: CDR1 MNHEY, CDR2 SVGAGI. The ends were cut back, 6 bases at V and 5 bases at J, with 11 bases in the middle.

This clone occurred a few times. The chain links TRBV29-1 to TRBJ1-5; possibly TRBD1 for D (5 bases). This CDR3 has 13 residues. V lost 4 bases and J lost 6, with 13 bases in between. CDR1 is SQVTM, CDR2 ANQGSEA, per germline. The CDR3, as DNA: TGCAGCGTTGCACAGGCGGAGGGTCAGCCCCAGCATTTT. Amino acids: CSVAQAEGQPQHF.

CDR3 DNA: TGTGCCAGCATTTTCGGACACCGGGGGTACGAGCAGTACTTC. Its protein product is CASIFGHRGYEQYF. This chain links TRBV2 with TRBJ2-7; D perhaps matches TRBD2 (6 bases). V was clipped by 7 bases and J by 4 bases, with 17 bases between them. The CDR3 length is 14 residues. Germline CDR1 and CDR2: SNHLY and FYNNEI.

The genes are TRBV6-4 and TRBJ2-5; 10 bases are a match to TRBD2. This CDR3 spans 17 amino acids. Germline values: CDR1 MRHNA, CDR2 SNTAGT. J lost 5 bases, V lost 0 bases, and 9 bases had no gene match. The CDR3 DNA reads TGTGCCAGCAGTGACTCTGAGCGGGAGGGCCCTCGGGAGACCCAGTACTTC. This translates into CASSDSEREGPRETQYF.

The V and J genes are TRBV18 and TRBJ2-7; 9 nucleotides line up with TRBD1. Germline-derived CDR1 and CDR2 are KGHSH and LQKENI. Trimming took 6 bases from V and 2 from J; bases not matched to a gene: 8. The CDR3 totals 15 residues. In DNA form, the CDR3 reads TGTGCCAGCTCTCAAGGGACAGGGTTAACCTACGAGCAGTACTTC. This gives the protein CASSQGTGLTYEQYF.